This record covers a single T cell receptor beta chain. This receptor's antigen is unknown. No quality values exist for individual bases; no much larger clone is one base distant. The data stem from a study of cytomegalovirus exposure and HLA in healthy donors (dated by TCRdb to about 2017). Regarding the study in general: In an earlier analysis of roughly 590 of the donors, approximately 300 Gb of sequence data and 120 million or so unique TCR beta sequences from 150 million to 200 million T cells were reported. About 330 gigabases of sequencing data and 70 million to 95 million unique TCR sequences made up an early release that covered 500 to 650 HLA-typed donors. The genetic ancestry cluster associated with self-reported Caucasian donors included over 80% of the roughly 360 genotyped donors. The study aimed to test whether cataloging public T cell receptors could reveal signatures of past pathogen exposure. Using immunosequencing, the study profiled T cell repertoires from around 670 subjects and related those repertoires to cytomegalovirus serostatus. A separate validation cohort of some 130 different subjects was used in addition to the approximately 670-subject first cohort. High-throughput TCR immunosequencing, statistical association of individual TCRs with disease status, and machine learning were combined to predict cytomegalovirus infection status. To study patterns of TCR occurrence, a later analysis re-analyzed previously published TCR beta repertoires from just over 650 donors and added high-resolution HLA genotyping. In the later analysis, no new phenotypic data were used to find candidate immune exposures; instead, reliance was placed on TCR beta sequences and their occurrence across donors. An earlier analysis of 587 of the donors applied high-throughput TCR beta sequencing to assess whether each TCR beta V gene segment acted as functional or pseudogenic. Donor age, sex, ethnicity and CMV serostatus were compiled together with the repertoire data. A later genetic analysis used genome-wide SNP genotypes for about 65% of the 666 donors, treating that subset as a discovery cohort. All discovery cohort repertoires had been generated using a single sequencing platform. Both class I and class II loci were covered by HLA typing, at four-digit resolution. The number of donors typed differed by locus, with roughly 629-640 for A, B, C, DRB1 and DQB1, around 520 for DQA1, some 570 for DPA1, and about 450 for DPB1. Roughly 5 DR-DQ haplotypes were handled as single units for association and clustering because linkage in the cohort was strong. Among 398 genotyped donors of the cohort, an average of around 240,000 unique TCR beta nucleotide sequences were sequenced per donor, around 20% of them non-productive. Overall study outcomes, separate from this receptor: In vitro tests confirmed that a few of the cytomegalovirus-associated TCR beta chains recognize cytomegalovirus antigens. The presence/absence analyses assumed that sequencing depth was roughly uniform across donors, and that assumption may not be true. In this cohort, only TCR beta chains were sequenced, and detectable features were limited by the absence of alpha or paired-chain data. A later analysis found that TCR association rates varied across HLA loci, with DRB1 alleles showing the most associated TCRs and HLA-C alleles the fewest. Some IMGT-functional V segments, including TRBV6-2 and TRBV6-3, could not be distinguished by the 87-base-pair reads and were therefore excluded. In a later analysis, several top co-occurrence clusters were reported to appear linked to parvovirus B19, influenza, CMV and Epstein-Barr virus. In a later analysis, some 18,000 TCR beta sequences were associated with specific HLA alleles at a false discovery rate of 0.05. Correlated functional status among segregating V segments might reflect linkage disequilibrium, but an unknown experimental factor could not be ruled out. In a later analysis, HLA-associated TCR beta chains were found to be more clonally expanded and to have lower generation probabilities than equally common non-associated chains. An association between a missense DCLRE1C variant and V-gene and J-gene trimming of TCR beta chains was found in a later genetic analysis and replicated in an independent cohort. Cytomegalovirus status was reported to be diagnosed by the classifier with high specificity and sensitivity in both the original and validation cohorts. An earlier analysis of approximately 570 of the donors showed that most TCR beta V segments appeared in productive rearrangements either about 87% or about 30% of the time, which broadly matched IMGT annotations. Compared with the approximately 720-donor mean, donors in an Asian-associated ancestry cluster had fewer N-insertions in productive TCRs, according to a later genetic analysis. A group of highly shared sequence variants was considered likely to be a technical artifact of the sequencing pipeline. A further reported finding was that TCR beta sequences accurately predicted the HLA-A and HLA-B alleles for most subjects in the first cohort. Strong co-occurrence of HLA alleles, especially DR and DQ, made assigning TCR associations to individual alleles difficult. Most TCR sequences were observed very rarely across donors, whereas some public TCRs were present in many individuals. A total of about 180 TCR beta chains were listed by the study as associated with cytomegalovirus. The authors suggested that the approach could potentially be extended to other disease states and immunological phenotypes. The earlier analysis of 587 of the donors excluded roughly 17 rarely observed V segments, including chromosome 9 orphons, because counts were too low. Most CMV-associated TCR beta chains appeared to be HLA-restricted in a later analysis, and the HLA associations seemed to be driven largely by CMV exposure. For the cohort, immune exposure information was limited to CMV serostatus. Because some donors lacked HLA typing at each locus, the association tests relied only on the typed subset.

Relative to germline, V is 0 bases shorter and J is 3 bases shorter, with 9 bases between their ends. CDR1 and CDR2, looked up from the germline V gene, are LGHNA and YSLEER. From cysteine to phenylalanine, the CDR3 is 15 amino acids long. Just the 45-base CDR3 DNA is kept, in frame starting at base 1. Receptor libraries were prepared by the immunoSEQ multiplex PCR assay. For the multiplex PCR, a mixture combining 60 forward primers for TCR Vbeta segments and 13 reverse primers for TCR Jbeta segments was used. The CDR3 region of rearranged TCR beta genes was amplified from genomic DNA by a multiplex PCR assay. On the Illumina HiSeq System, the amplified TCR beta libraries were sequenced as 87-base-pair reads. The published analysis was carried out like this. Across the 640 or so repertoires, a later analysis counted roughly 77 million unique TCR beta chains, roughly 11 million of which were shared by at least two donors. To remove PCR and sequencing errors, raw reads were error-corrected and collapsed into unique sequences using a nearest-neighbor algorithm that merged closely related sequences. To assign V, D and J gene segments, CDR3 sequences were aligned to IMGT reference sequences. Each retained sequence needed at least a six-nucleotide match to both a V gene segment and a J gene segment. Rearrangements were called productive when the CDR3 lacked stop codons and stayed in frame with V and J; all others were non-productive. CDR3 was defined by IMGT convention, running from the second conserved V-encoded cysteine to the conserved J-encoded phenylalanine. The earlier analysis of approximately 590 of the donors excluded any sequence lacking an unambiguous match to a single V gene segment. In an earlier analysis of approximately 560 of the donors, a V segment was called functional when productive rearrangements were above 56.7%, and segregating when the standard deviation between donors exceeded 5%. A statistical classification framework was developed to diagnose cytomegalovirus status using the catalog of TCR beta chain sequences. A later analysis assigned V and J genes by comparing TCR nucleotide sequences with IMGT/GENE-DB human TR gene sequences. Using the TCRdist pipeline, a later analysis assigned CDR3 sequences along with most-parsimonious VDJ recombination scenarios. In a later analysis, each TCR beta chain was defined by its CDR3 amino acid sequence together with its V-gene family, and reads without a unique V-gene family were excluded. In a later analysis, 450 to 600 highly shared, low-generation-probability nucleotide sequences were removed to address suspected cross-contamination and a sequencing artifact. In a later analysis, a clonal expansion index was calculated for each public chain from normalized within-repertoire ranks of inferred template counts. In a later analysis, generation probabilities were computed using a VDJ recombination model fitted to out-of-frame rearrangements, and the results were checked against IGoR. In a later analysis, TCR-TCR, TCR-HLA and TCR-CMV co-occurrence was scored with hypergeometric tests, and a repertoire-size bias correction was applied to TCR pairs. To estimate false discovery rates, a later analysis permuted the HLA or CMV assignments 20 times. A later analysis grouped co-occurring TCRs with DBSCAN, adding TCRdist sequence similarity when clustering within HLA-allele-positive subsets. For co-occurrence clustering, repertoires with fewer than 30,000 or more than 120,000 public chains were excluded, along with roughly five repertoires with anomalous nucleotide sharing. Sourced from immuneACCESS, this table was stored by TCRdb with only in-frame sequences that have V and J called. A share of the clones is absent; for the studies checked, an unresolved V gene accounts for under half, and the remainder has no known explanation. V and J calls and clone size are as listed in that table; D and trimming were resolved from the DNA. In all, the sample holds about 140,000 clones, and roughly 83% of those were seen once. Less than 2% of the sample belongs to the ten largest clones.

The cohort consisted of approximately 690 healthy bone marrow donors. All cohort members were sampled while nominally healthy, although unrecorded immune exposures were likely present. The donor tested CMV seronegative, placing the donor among the roughly 350 seronegative members of the cohort. Each donor provided a peripheral blood sample, and peripheral blood mononuclear cells were used for TCR beta sequencing. The Qiagen DNeasy Blood Extraction Kit was used to extract genomic DNA from the blood cell samples. This receptor was identified in a man in his forties in good health and CMV-seronegative. The sequenced sample was PBMCs. The chain is encoded by TRBV4-3 joined to TRBJ2-1, with a tentative D gene TRBD2 over 6 matching bases. Here the CDR3 is given as CASSQDLGGYNEQFF. The nucleotides read TGCGCCAGCAGCCAAGATTTGGGAGGCTACAATGAGCAGTTCTTC.